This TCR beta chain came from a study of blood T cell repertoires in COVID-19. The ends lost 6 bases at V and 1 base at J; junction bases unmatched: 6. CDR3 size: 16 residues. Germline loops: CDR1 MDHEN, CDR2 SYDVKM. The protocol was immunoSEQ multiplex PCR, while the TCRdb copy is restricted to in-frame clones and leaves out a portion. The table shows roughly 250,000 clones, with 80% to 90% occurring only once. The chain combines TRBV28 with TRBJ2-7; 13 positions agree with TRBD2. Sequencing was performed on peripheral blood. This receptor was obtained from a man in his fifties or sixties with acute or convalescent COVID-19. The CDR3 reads CASRSWTSGSSYEQYF. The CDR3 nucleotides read TGTGCCAGCAGGTCCTGGACTAGCGGGAGTTCCTACGAGCAGTACTTC. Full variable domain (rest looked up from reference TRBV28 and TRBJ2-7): DVKVTQSSRYLVKRTGEKVFLECVQDMDHENMFWYRQDPGLGLRLIYFSYDVKMKEKGDIPEGYSVSREKKERFSLILESASTNQTSMYLCASRSWTSGSSYEQYFGPGTRLTVT.